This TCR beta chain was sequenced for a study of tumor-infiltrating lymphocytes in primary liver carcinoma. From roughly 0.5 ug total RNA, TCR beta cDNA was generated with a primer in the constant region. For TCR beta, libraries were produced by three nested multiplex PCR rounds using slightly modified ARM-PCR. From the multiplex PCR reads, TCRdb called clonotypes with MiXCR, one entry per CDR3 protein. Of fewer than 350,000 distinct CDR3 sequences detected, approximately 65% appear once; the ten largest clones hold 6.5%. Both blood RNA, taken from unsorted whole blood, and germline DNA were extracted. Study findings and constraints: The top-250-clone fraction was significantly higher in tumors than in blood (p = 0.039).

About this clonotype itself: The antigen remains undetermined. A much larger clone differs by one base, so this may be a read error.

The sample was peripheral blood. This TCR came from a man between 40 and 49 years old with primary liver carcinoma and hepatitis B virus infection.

CDR3 amino acids: CAGSFWLATGELFF. CDR3 coding DNA: TGTGCCGGCAGCTTTTGGCTGGCCACCGGGGAGCTGTTTTTT. J is TRBJ2-2 and V is TRBV5-5; D ambiguous. This CDR3 region has 14 residues. Germline V CDR1 and CDR2: SGHKS, YYEKEE (reference sequence).